This TCR beta chain was sequenced for a study of cytomegalovirus exposure and HLA in healthy donors. Notes on the study in general: Presence/absence analyses supposed approximately even sequencing depth among donors. Researchers counted 150 to 200 TCR beta chains as cytomegalovirus-associated. Common viral pathogens (according to a later analysis) appeared linked to several of the most significant clusters.

PCR involved 60 Vbeta and 13 Jbeta primers. The table came from immunoSEQ multiplex PCR; TCRdb's copy has only in-frame clones and leaves some out. The sample yields under 200,000 clones, approximately 81% seen once. Comment on this clone: What it binds is unknown.

The sequence was obtained from a woman in her 30s in good health and CMV-seropositive. The sample consisted of PBMCs.

The CDR3 here is CASSIGKRGTKNLNYGYTF. The CDR3 DNA reads TGTGCCAGTAGTATAGGGAAACGAGGGACTAAAAATCTTAACTATGGCTACACCTTC. V and J are TRBV19 and TRBJ1-2, with D tentatively TRBD1 (5 bases). CDR1 and CDR2 (germline): LNHDA, SQIVND (reference sequence). This CDR3 spans 19 amino acids. V lost 1 base, J lost 1 base, and 22 bases lay in between.